This T cell receptor beta chain comes out of a study of T-cell memory formation after mild COVID-19. One entry per CDR3 protein, called by TCRdb with MiXCR from the 5' RACE reads. The sample has over 15,000 distinct CDR3 sequences; approximately 20% are singletons. Germline-derived CDR1 and CDR2 are LNHDA and SQIVND (reference sequence). There are 15 residues in the CDR3. V was trimmed by 5 bases and J by 2 bases, leaving 14 bases between them. This clonotype occurred a few times. Specimen: PBMCs or a T cell subset sorted from them (not recorded which). The genes are TRBV19 and TRBJ2-3; D uncertain. The TCR comes from a man aged 18 to 35 who had mild COVID-19 (a few samples of this study predate the infection). Cell type and time point are not known. The CDR3 protein is CASSWVPAPTDTQYF. As DNA, the CDR3 is TGTGCCAGTAGTTGGGTCCCAGCTCCCACAGATACGCAGTATTTT. Filled out from reference TRBV19 and TRBJ2-3, the complete variable domain reads DGGITQSPKYLFRKEGQNVTLSCEQNLNHDAMYWYRQDPGQGLRLIYYSQIVNDFQKGDIAEGYSVSREKKESFPLTVTSAQKNPTAFYLCASSWVPAPTDTQYFGPGTRLTVL.